This T cell receptor beta chain was retrieved from a study of OX40 agonist ivuxolimab in advanced cancers. CDR1 and CDR2 from the germline V gene are GTSNPN and SVGIG (reference sequence). The CDR3 has 13 residues. The V end lost 2 bases, the J end lost 4 bases, and 9 bases lay between the germline ends. This clone ranks as medium-sized. The method was immunoSEQ multiplex PCR; TCRdb's version includes in-frame clones alone and lacks a portion of them. The sample lists roughly 50,000 clones, roughly 84% seen once, with about an eighth in the top ten. This clonotype was sampled from an adult with an advanced solid tumor such as melanoma, head and neck, liver or kidney cancer. V gene TRBV30 combines with J gene TRBJ1-5; D is ambiguous. The specimen comprised CD4+ or CD8+ T cells sorted from blood, sampled in a trial of the OX40 agonist ivuxolimab. This chain's CDR3 is CAWSRDVNQPQHF. The CDR3 coding sequence is TGTGCCTGGAGTCGGGATGTAAATCAGCCCCAGCATTTT.